These 17 T cell receptor beta chains came from one sample sequenced in a study of T-cell memory formation after mild COVID-19. Each CDR3 protein is one row after TCRdb ran MiXCR on the 5' RACE reads. The repertoire includes about 290,000 distinct CDR3 sequences, around 15% of them detected once, and 22% sits in the top ten. The sample taken for sequencing was PBMCs or a T cell subset sorted from them (not recorded which). The origin of the receptors is a young man who had mild COVID-19 (a few samples of this study predate the infection). Cell type and time point are not known.

This clonotype was observed a few times. The rearrangement joins TRBV4-1 to TRBJ1-6, with D possibly being TRBD1 (6 bases). V dropped 0 bases and J dropped 17 bases, with 14 bases sitting between them. Per germline, CDR1 MGHRA and CDR2 YSYEKL. The CDR3 totals 13 residues. The CDR3 reads CASSQDGTRAVHF. In DNA form, the CDR3 reads TGCGCCAGCAGCCAAGACGGGACACGGGCAGTCCACTTT.

This chain links TRBV4-3 with TRBJ2-1; 7 bases are shared with TRBD2. CDR3 length equals 14 residues. Germline lookup yields CDR1 LGHNA and CDR2 YSLEER. The trim removed 1 base at V and 9 bases at J, leaving 6 bases unmatched. Written as DNA, the CDR3 is TGCGCCAGCAGCCAAGGGGAGGGGAGAGGTGAGCAGTTCTTC. Its translation is CASSQGEGRGEQFF.

The chain couples TRBV3-1 to TRBJ2-1, with 7 bases identical to TRBD1. Germline V gives CDR1 LGHDT, CDR2 YNNKEL (reference sequence). V lost 10 bases to trimming and J lost 6 bases; unmatched junction nucleotides: 9. The CDR3 runs to 13 residues. This chain's CDR3 is CAKGTEGPNEQFF. The CDR3 nucleotides read TGTGCCAAGGGGACAGAGGGTCCCAATGAGCAGTTCTTC.

The genes are TRBV5-1 and TRBJ2-5; TRBD1 matches at 8 bases. The CDR3 loop spans 15 amino acids. Germline CDR1 is SGHRS and CDR2 is YFSETQ. The J segment lost 1 base and the V segment lost 1 base, leaving 3 bases of the junction unmatched. The CDR3 DNA reads TGCGCCAGCAGCTTGATGGGACAGGTCCAAGAGACCCAGTACTTC. It translates to CASSLMGQVQETQYF.

The chain employs TRBV3-1 and TRBJ1-1; TRBD1 is a possible D gene (6 bases). Germline values: CDR1 LGHDT, CDR2 YNNKEL (reference sequence). Trimming removed 3 bases from V and 9 bases from J, with 14 bases in between. The CDR3 contains 13 residues. CDR3 residues: CASSHRGGDQAFF. Written as DNA, the CDR3 is TGTGCCAGCAGCCATCGAGGGGGGGACCAAGCTTTCTTT.

The rearrangement links TRBV11-2 to TRBJ2-3, with D unclear. The CDR3 consists of 12 residues. CDR1 is SGHAT, CDR2 FQNNGV, per germline. V lost 3 bases and J lost 3, with 4 bases in between. In DNA, the CDR3 is TGTGCCAGCAGCTTCGAGACAGATACGCAGTATTTT. Protein: CASSFETDTQYF.

V gene TRBV29-1 combines with J gene TRBJ2-3; possibly TRBD2 for D (6 bases). The CDR3 is 15 amino acids. V was shortened by 5 bases and J by 6 bases, with 21 bases between the two germline ends. Germline CDR1 SQVTM, CDR2 ANQGSEA. CDR3 coding DNA: TGCAGCGTTCCCGTACCGGGGACTTTAGTGGATACGCAGTATTTT. Its translation: CSVPVPGTLVDTQYF.

This clonotype was counted ten times or more. The CDR3 reads CASIQDRVENTGELFF. CDR3 sequence (DNA): TGCGCCAGTATTCAGGACAGGGTGGAGAACACCGGGGAGCTGTTTTTT. The chain employs TRBV5-1 and TRBJ2-2, with 8 bases aligning to TRBD1. This CDR3 comprises 16 residues. The germline V gene has CDR1 SGHRS and CDR2 YFSETQ. V dropped 8 bases and J dropped 1; count of bases not matched to a gene: 10.

This clonotype was recorded only once. This chain uses TRBV5-1 with TRBJ2-7; no clear D. This CDR3 has 15 residues. Trimming took off 0 bases at V and 0 bases at J, with 10 bases between the two ends. Germline V CDR1 and CDR2: SGHRS, YFSETQ. CDR3 in DNA: TGCGCCAGCAGCTTGGACCGCACTCCCTCCTACGAGCAGTACTTC. Protein sequence: CASSLDRTPSYEQYF. Based on the CDR3 plus reference TRBV5-1 and TRBJ2-7, the full variable domain is KAGVTQTPRYLIKTRGQQVTLSCSPISGHRSVSWYQQTPGQGLQFLFEYFSETQRNKGNFPGRFSGRQFSNSRSEMNVSTLELGDSALYLCASSLDRTPSYEQYFGPGTRLTVT.

V gene TRBV5-1 combines with J gene TRBJ2-2; D uncertain. The ends were cut back, 2 bases at V and 7 bases at J, with 12 bases in the middle. Per the germline V gene, CDR1 is SGHRS and CDR2 is YFSETQ. The CDR3 covers 14 residues. CDR3 in DNA: TGCGCCAGCAGCTTTTCACGGCAAGACGGGGAGCTGTTTTTT. Translating it yields CASSFSRQDGELFF.

There are a few counts of this clonotype. This sequence joins TRBV9 and TRBJ1-2; D might be TRBD1 (6 bases). Per the germline V gene, CDR1 is SGDLS and CDR2 is YYNGEE. This CDR3 has 15 amino acids. Trimming removed 7 bases from V and 5 bases from J, with 21 bases in between. The CDR3: CASRLDPSGVYGYTF. The CDR3 region has the DNA TGTGCCAGCCGGCTCGACCCTTCAGGGGTGTATGGCTACACCTTC. The entire variable domain, with the rest obtained from reference TRBV9 and TRBJ1-2, is as follows: DSGVTQTPKHLITATGQRVTLRCSPRSGDLSVYWYQQSLDQGLQFLIQYYNGEERAKGNILERFSAQQFPDLHSELNLSSLELGDSALYFCASRLDPSGVYGYTFGSGTRLTVV.

The V and J genes are TRBV7-2 and TRBJ2-3, with 8 bases lining up with TRBD1. V was pared by 5 bases and J by 4 bases, with 8 bases of the junction left unmatched. The germline gives CDR1 SGHTA, CDR2 FQGNSA. The length of the CDR3 is 15 residues. DNA of the CDR3: TGTGCCAGCAGCACGATGGGACAGGAAGCAGATACGCAGTATTTT. Its translation: CASSTMGQEADTQYF.

The chain combines TRBV18 with TRBJ2-1, with D tentatively TRBD2 (5 bases). V was clipped by 11 bases and J by 15 bases, with 20 bases between them. The germline CDR1 and CDR2 sequences are KGHSH and LQKENI. The CDR3 loop spans 11 amino acids. For the CDR3, the DNA is TGTGCCTCACCTTCGGACGGGATGATGTTCTTC. This codes for CASPSDGMMFF. The variable domain in full, with the rest retrieved from reference TRBV18 and TRBJ2-1, is NAGVMQNPRHLVRRRGQEARLRCSPMKGHSHVYWYRQLPEEGLKFMVYLQKENIIDESGMPKERFSAEFPKEGPSILRIQQVVRGDSAAYFCASPSDGMMFFGPGTRLTVL.

The chain has TRBV28 and TRBJ2-1; 8 bases agree with TRBD1. Trimming took 6 bases from V and 8 from J; bases not matched to a gene: 21. This CDR3 region has 18 residues. Per the germline V gene, CDR1 is MDHEN and CDR2 is SYDVKM. The CDR3 here is CASRYRPGTGPEGDEQFF. The CDR3 region has the DNA TGTGCCAGCAGATATCGTCCCGGGACAGGTCCAGAGGGTGATGAGCAGTTCTTC. Complete variable domain (other parts from reference TRBV28 and TRBJ2-1): DVKVTQSSRYLVKRTGEKVFLECVQDMDHENMFWYRQDPGLGLRLIYFSYDVKMKEKGDIPEGYSVSREKKERFSLILESASTNQTSMYLCASRYRPGTGPEGDEQFFGPGTRLTVL.

The chain carries TRBV20-1 and TRBJ1-1, with no clear D. V gave up 3 bases and J gave up 0 bases, with 11 bases separating them. Germline CDR1 and CDR2: DFQATT and SNEGSKA (reference sequence). The CDR3 extends over 14 amino acids. CDR3 sequence (DNA): TGCAGTGCTAGTCGGTCGGCCATGAACACTGAAGCTTTCTTT. It codes for CSASRSAMNTEAFF.

The chain recombines TRBV6-6 with TRBJ1-1; D gene ambiguous. The CDR3 has 14 residues. With 7 bases removed from V and 0 bases from J, the gap between germline ends came to 12 bases. Germline V gene lookup returns CDR1 MNHNY and CDR2 SVGAGI (reference sequence). CDR3 sequence: CASNPPYMNTEAFF. The CDR3 coding sequence is TGTGCCAGCAACCCACCATACATGAACACTGAAGCTTTCTTT.

This rearrangement joins TRBV18 to TRBJ2-3, with D unresolved. The CDR3 has 14 residues. Trimming removed 2 bases at V and 3 bases at J, with 9 bases between. Germline loops: CDR1 KGHSH, CDR2 LQKENI. In nucleotides, the CDR3 is TGTGCCAGCTCACCAAGGGCAGGAACAGATACGCAGTATTTT. Amino acids: CASSPRAGTDTQYF. Full variable domain (missing parts from reference TRBV18 and TRBJ2-3): NAGVMQNPRHLVRRRGQEARLRCSPMKGHSHVYWYRQLPEEGLKFMVYLQKENIIDESGMPKERFSAEFPKEGPSILRIQQVVRGDSAAYFCASSPRAGTDTQYFGPGTRLTVL.